This T cell receptor (beta chain) was sequenced during a study of blood T cell repertoires in COVID-19. This CDR3 region has 15 residues. The V segment lost 8 bases and the J segment 7 bases; nucleotides outside the gene matches: 9. The germline V gene encodes CDR1 MRHNA and CDR2 SNTAGT. This clone occurred once. Allocation to cohorts depended on clinical history reported by the participants. Original methodology: For nucleated cells, counts were estimated from reference gene primer amplification. This table comes from immunoSEQ multiplex PCR, and its TCRdb copy is limited to in-frame clones, with some not included. V and J calls and clone size are those listed in that table; D and trimming were worked out from the DNA. This sample has 200,000 to 250,000 clones; about nine tenths occur once, and the top ten carry 2.6%.

The chain joins TRBV6-4 to TRBJ1-6, with 9 bases matching TRBD1. This clonotype was sampled from a woman in her twenties or thirties who had recovered from COVID-19. The sequencing input was PBMCs or T cells enriched from blood (not recorded which). The CDR3 sequence: CASSRQGEANSPLHF. The CDR3 DNA reads TGTGCCAGCTCCCGACAGGGGGAGGCGAATTCACCCCTCCACTTT.